This T cell receptor (beta chain) was profiled in a study of blood T cell repertoires in COVID-19. Study details: The United States, Italy and Spain provided the acute and convalescent COVID-19 samples. T cells, B-cell-depleted T cells, or PBMCs provided the cDNA or gDNA that served as material.

This CDR3 has 14 residues. Trimming at V came to 6 bases and at J to 5 bases, leaving 5 bases not matched to a gene. Germline loops: CDR1 PRHDT, CDR2 FYEKMQ (reference sequence). Original handling: Reference gene primer amplification gave estimated nucleated cell counts. The data were produced by immunoSEQ multiplex PCR, yet TCRdb's version contains in-frame clones alone and is incomplete. V, J and clone size derive from that table, while D and trimming were established from the DNA sequence. The repertoire holds more than 75,000 clones, with almost 85% as singletons. V usage is TRBV13 and J usage is TRBJ2-5, with 11 bases lining up with TRBD2. Sequencing used peripheral blood. This sequence originates from a man aged 60 to 75 with acute or convalescent COVID-19. CDR3 region: CASRSTSGSETQYF. Written as DNA, the CDR3 is TGTGCCAGCAGGTCCACTAGCGGGAGTGAGACCCAGTACTTC.